Below, one TCR beta chain is given with its context. Its antigen remains unidentified. These data originate in a study of radiotherapy plus CTLA-4 blockade in lung cancer. Looking at the study overall: Disease control was achieved by around 32% of patients, and objective responses by 18%. Overall study results and limits: Blood TCR clones of tumor origin expanded after radiotherapy plus ipilimumab.

Data came from immunoSEQ multiplex PCR; TCRdb stores just in-frame clones and leaves some out. The sample contains roughly 110,000 clones, 81% of which appear only once. The CDR3 is made up of 16 amino acids. Germline assignment: CDR1 MNHEY and CDR2 SMNVEV (reference sequence). Trimming removed 5 bases at V and 0 bases at J, with 11 bases between. Focal radiation plus CTLA-4 blockade with ipilimumab was administered to patients who had chemo-refractory metastatic non-small-cell lung cancer. This TCR was sampled from a human donor with non-small cell lung cancer that progressed on radiotherapy plus ipilimumab. Some clones in this sample may be carry-over from other donors' samples. The specimen comprised peripheral blood, sampled from a patient treated with radiotherapy plus ipilimumab. The chain carries TRBV27 and TRBJ1-6; TRBD1 is a possible D gene (5 bases). The CDR3 nucleotides read TGTGCCAGCAGTCCAAGGGGCCTCTCCTATAATTCACCCCTCCACTTT. It codes for CASSPRGLSYNSPLHF.